Below are 29 T cell receptor beta chains sequenced from a single sample in a study of chemoradiotherapy in HPV16-positive cancers. Here immunoSEQ multiplex PCR was the method, and the copy in TCRdb shows in-frame clones only, minus some. This repertoire shows 7,000 or so clones, 71% found once; its top ten account for more than 4.5%. Specimen: tumor tissue, collected from a patient who underwent chemoradiotherapy. Source of these receptors: a human donor with HPV-associated anogenital cancer.

The chain couples TRBV10-3 to TRBJ1-5; possible D gene TRBD1, 6 bases. The CDR3 spans 14 residues. Germline V gene data show CDR1 as ENHRY and CDR2 as SYGVKD. The V and J ends lost 4 bases and 6 bases respectively, with 13 bases between them. CDR3 DNA: TGTGCCATCAGTGGGGAGGGGGGGCCTCAGCCCCAGCATTTT. Translation: CAISGEGGPQPQHF.

This chain uses TRBV6-5 with TRBJ2-7; TRBD2 agrees at 12 bases. CDR3 length: 14 residues. Germline V lookup: CDR1 MNHEY, CDR2 SVGAGI. The junction had 5 bases not matched to a gene; V was cut back by 7 bases and J by 4 bases. The CDR3 sequence: CASTRLAGEYEQYF. The CDR3 nucleotides read TGTGCCAGCACCAGACTAGCGGGGGAGTACGAGCAGTACTTC.

V gene TRBV7-2 combines with J gene TRBJ2-3; D is perhaps TRBD1 or TRBD2 (5 bases each). From germline, CDR1 is SGHTA and CDR2 FQGNSA. This CDR3 is 16 amino acids long. The ends were cut back, 6 bases at V and 5 bases at J, with 21 bases in the middle. The CDR3 sequence: CASSSKGSARGDTQYF. For the CDR3, the DNA is TGTGCCAGCAGTTCCAAGGGGTCCGCCCGGGGAGATACGCAGTATTTT.

About this clone itself: A read error may produce the germline difference seen at one junction end. V gene TRBV5-4 combines with J gene TRBJ2-7; no clear D gene. The CDR3 runs 12 residues. Germline V gives CDR1 SGHNT, CDR2 YYREEE (reference sequence). In DNA form, the CDR3 reads TGTGCCAGCCACCCCCGAGCCCCAGGCGGAGTCTTC. Amino acids: CASHPRAPGGVF.

The chain links TRBV27 to TRBJ2-7; 8 nucleotides line up with TRBD1. The V gene end was trimmed by 5 bases and the J gene end by 4 bases; junction bases not matched to a gene: 7. Germline V lookup: CDR1 MNHEY, CDR2 SMNVEV (reference sequence). The CDR3 consists of 14 residues. CDR3 residues: CASSTGQGSYEQYF. CDR3 bases: TGTGCCAGCAGTACCGGACAGGGTTCGTACGAGCAGTACTTC.

The chain recombines TRBV28 with TRBJ1-2, with 7 bases identical to TRBD1. This CDR3 has 13 amino acids. Per germline, CDR1 MDHEN and CDR2 SYDVKM. Trimming cost V 1 base and J 7 bases; bases outside gene matches: 3. The CDR3 here is CASSLSGGLGYTF. Written as DNA, the CDR3 is TGTGCCAGCAGTTTATCAGGGGGGCTTGGCTACACCTTC.

This clone was seen more than once but under ten times. The V and J genes are TRBV25-1 and TRBJ2-1, with 8 bases matching TRBD2. The CDR3 is 13 residues long. The trim removed 4 bases at V and 6 bases at J, leaving 2 bases unmatched. Germline CDR1 reads MGHDK; CDR2 reads SYGVNS. The DNA for the CDR3 is TGTGCCAGCAGTGCGACTAGCGTCAATGAGCAGTTCTTC. It is translated as CASSATSVNEQFF.

The chain is built from TRBV29-1 and TRBJ2-7; D possibly uses TRBD1 or TRBD2 (5 bases each). The V gene lost 4 bases and the J gene lost 1 base, with 14 bases spanning the gap. Germline V gives CDR1 SQVTM, CDR2 ANQGSEA. The length of the CDR3 is 14 residues. The CDR3 region has the DNA TGCAGCGTTGCTGGGACGAGGGGTTCCTACGAGCAGTACTTC. It encodes CSVAGTRGSYEQYF.

V is TRBV7-2 and J is TRBJ2-7; the match to TRBD1 covers 10 bases. The CDR3 loop spans 15 amino acids. Germline V gene data show CDR1 as SGHTA and CDR2 as FQGNSA. V lost 1 base to trimming and J lost 5 bases; unmatched junction nucleotides: 5. The CDR3 DNA follows: TGTGCCAGCAGCTTAGTGGCGGACAGGGGGAACGAGCAGTACTTC. This gives the protein CASSLVADRGNEQYF.

The chain recombines TRBV23-1 with TRBJ2-3; 9 nucleotides agree with TRBD2. TRBV23-1 is filed as an ORF, its function uncertain. CDR3 length equals 22 residues. Unmatched junction bases numbered 24, after V lost 0 bases and J lost 5 bases. The CDR3 loop reads CASSQSGPGQRGVRWYIDTQYF. CDR3 sequence (DNA): TGCGCCAGCAGTCAATCAGGGCCCGGACAGCGGGGGGTCCGGTGGTACATAGATACGCAGTATTTT.

This clone was observed a few times. Additional DNA sequences in this sample encode the identical CDR3. The chain is built from TRBV29-1 and TRBJ2-1; D ambiguous. This CDR3 spans 10 amino acids. Germline-derived CDR1 and CDR2 are SQVTM and ANQGSEA. V was cut by 5 bases and J by 4 bases, with 3 bases left in between. CDR3 sequence (DNA): TGCAGCGTTCTTTACAATGAGCAGTTCTTC. Its protein product is CSVLYNEQFF.

This clone turned up a few times. The genes are TRBV19 and TRBJ1-5, with D unclear. CDR3 length: 15 residues. Looked up from germline, CDR1 is LNHDA and CDR2 is SQIVND (reference sequence). Trimming cost V 3 bases and J 2 bases, with 11 bases left between them. CDR3 DNA sequence: TGTGCCAGTAGTATCGGGTTTCGCGGCAATCAGCCCCAGCATTTT. Translating gives CASSIGFRGNQPQHF.

This clone was seen a few times. The chain links TRBV5-1 to TRBJ2-1; D gene ambiguous. Germline assignment: CDR1 SGHRS and CDR2 YFSETQ. The CDR3 covers 14 residues. V was shortened by 0 bases and J by 4 bases, with 8 bases between the two germline ends. The CDR3 protein is CASSLAGQYNEQFF. In DNA, the CDR3 is TGCGCCAGCAGCTTGGCCGGGCAGTACAATGAGCAGTTCTTC. The full variable domain, with the rest looked up from reference TRBV5-1 and TRBJ2-1, is KAGVTQTPRYLIKTRGQQVTLSCSPISGHRSVSWYQQTPGQGLQFLFEYFSETQRNKGNFPGRFSGRQFSNSRSEMNVSTLELGDSALYLCASSLAGQYNEQFFGPGTRLTVL.

This clone was observed a handful of times. The J gene is TRBJ2-7, the V gene TRBV11-2; 7 nucleotides line up with TRBD1. Germline V CDR1 and CDR2: SGHAT, FQNNGV. V was clipped by 1 base and J by 9 bases; unmatched bases: 9. This CDR3 spans 14 amino acids. The CDR3 nucleotides read TGTGCCAGCAGCTTAGCCGGAAGGGGGCAGGGGCAGTACTTC. Translated: CASSLAGRGQGQYF.

The chain recombines TRBV7-2 with TRBJ1-2; TRBD1 might be the D (6 bases). CDR3 length equals 14 residues. V was cut by 7 bases and J by 2 bases, with 14 bases left in between. The germline CDR1 and CDR2 sequences are SGHTA and FQGNSA. Written as DNA, the CDR3 is TGTGCCAGCACCCTGGCGGGGGCAAACTATGGCTACACCTTC. It codes for CASTLAGANYGYTF.

This clone was found a few times. The CDR3 here is CASSMERGYTF. CDR3 coding DNA: TGTGCCAGTAGTATGGAGAGGGGCTACACCTTC. This chain links TRBV19 with TRBJ1-2, with no clear D. The CDR3 length is 11 residues. The ends were cut back, 3 bases at V and 8 bases at J, with 7 bases in the middle. The germline V gene encodes CDR1 LNHDA and CDR2 SQIVND (reference sequence). Supplemented by reference TRBV19 and TRBJ1-2, the full variable domain reads DGGITQSPKYLFRKEGQNVTLSCEQNLNHDAMYWYRQDPGQGLRLIYYSQIVNDFQKGDIAEGYSVSREKKESFPLTVTSAQKNPTAFYLCASSMERGYTFGSGTRLTVV.

The chain carries TRBV5-4 and TRBJ2-5; a weak D match, TRBD1 (6 bases). Germline V gives CDR1 SGHNT, CDR2 YYREEE (reference sequence). CDR3 size: 15 residues. The V end was cut by 3 bases, the J end by 5 bases, with 17 bases between. The CDR3 protein is CASSSYPTGRETQYF. The CDR3 region has the DNA TGTGCCAGCAGCTCATACCCGACAGGTCGGGAGACCCAGTACTTC.

This chain joins TRBV27 and TRBJ2-1; 14 positions agree with TRBD2. The CDR3 has 15 amino acids. Germline trimming cut 3 bases from V and 9 bases from J; bases unmatched to any gene: 4. CDR1 MNHEY and CDR2 SMNVEV come from the germline V gene (reference sequence). The chain's CDR3 is CASSFGLAGGSEQFF. CDR3 coding DNA: TGTGCCAGCAGTTTTGGACTAGCGGGGGGTAGTGAGCAGTTCTTC.

The chain is built from TRBV30 and TRBJ2-7, with D unresolved. The CDR3 sequence is 15 residues long. Trimming removed 3 bases at V and 0 bases at J, with 15 bases between. Germline CDR1 is GTSNPN and CDR2 is SVGIG (reference sequence). The CDR3 DNA is TGTGCCTGGAGCGCGTCGACCTGGAGCTCCTACGAGCAGTACTTC. Its translation: CAWSASTWSSYEQYF.

A few counts support this clone. The chain links TRBV7-3 to TRBJ2-2; 8 bases fit TRBD2. The V and J ends lost 5 bases and 4 bases, in that order; junction bases with no gene match: 9. The CDR3 is 16 residues long. The germline V gene has CDR1 SGHTA and CDR2 FQGTGA. CDR3 DNA sequence: TGTGCCAGCAGCCCCGTAGCGGGGAGGGGCACCGGGGAGCTGTTTTTT. This translates into CASSPVAGRGTGELFF.

This clone was found a few times. The rearrangement links TRBV29-1 to TRBJ1-1; no clear D. This CDR3 has 14 amino acids. V lost 4 bases to trimming and J lost 0 bases, with 12 bases between them. CDR1 is SQVTM and CDR2 is ANQGSEA in the germline V gene. The CDR3 spells CSVAVQRMNTEAFF. In DNA, the CDR3 is TGCAGCGTTGCTGTTCAGCGTATGAACACTGAAGCTTTCTTT.

The chain recombines TRBV19 with TRBJ1-3, with a weak D call TRBD1 (6 bases). Germline assignment: CDR1 LNHDA and CDR2 SQIVND (reference sequence). CDR3 length: 14 amino acids. V was trimmed by 4 bases and J by 1 base, leaving 8 bases between them. This CDR3 is CASSRGGSGNTIYF. The CDR3 region has the DNA TGTGCCAGTAGTAGAGGGGGATCTGGAAACACCATATATTTT. Drawing the rest from reference TRBV19 and TRBJ1-3, the complete variable domain is DGGITQSPKYLFRKEGQNVTLSCEQNLNHDAMYWYRQDPGQGLRLIYYSQIVNDFQKGDIAEGYSVSREKKESFPLTVTSAQKNPTAFYLCASSRGGSGNTIYFGEGSWLTVV.

The genes are TRBV6-6 and TRBJ1-6; weak D call: TRBD1 (6 bases). The germline gives CDR1 MNHNY, CDR2 SVGAGI (reference sequence). The CDR3 runs to 16 residues. V shed 5 bases and J shed 10 bases, with 21 bases lying between them. CDR3 residues: CASSRPPSGDGSPLHF. Written as DNA, the CDR3 is TGTGCCAGCAGTCGACCCCCATCAGGGGACGGATCACCCCTCCACTTT.

This chain connects TRBV29-1 to TRBJ2-1; D may be TRBD1 (6 bases). There are 15 residues in the CDR3. V was trimmed by 3 bases and J by 0 bases, leaving 12 bases between them. Germline V gene lookup returns CDR1 SQVTM and CDR2 ANQGSEA. The CDR3 region is CSVEGAVSSYNEQFF. CDR3 DNA sequence: TGCAGCGTTGAGGGGGCCGTTTCCTCCTACAATGAGCAGTTCTTC.

Only a few counts were recorded for this clone. The chain combines TRBV6-6 with TRBJ2-7, with D possibly matching TRBD1 (7 bases). This CDR3 comprises 15 residues. Germline-derived CDR1 and CDR2 are MNHNY and SVGAGI (reference sequence). V shed 7 bases and J shed 9 bases, with 25 bases lying between them. The CDR3 is CASILDPRGRLGQYF. The CDR3 DNA reads TGTGCCAGCATCCTCGACCCCAGGGGGAGGTTAGGGCAGTACTTC.

The CDR3 coding sequence is TGTGCCAGCAGCGTCTTGTCTGAAACCGGGGAGCTGTTTTTT. Amino acid sequence: CASSVLSETGELFF. The gene calls are TRBV9 and TRBJ2-2; D remains ambiguous. The germline gives CDR1 SGDLS, CDR2 YYNGEE. Deletions cut 2 bases from V and 5 bases from J, with 10 bases between. This CDR3 is 14 amino acids long.

This rearrangement joins TRBV9 to TRBJ2-7; 9 nucleotides match TRBD2. The CDR3 totals 16 residues. J gave up 2 bases and V 4 bases, and 10 bases lay outside the gene matches. Germline values: CDR1 SGDLS, CDR2 YYNGEE. CDR3 DNA sequence: TGTGCCAGCAGCATACAAAAGCGGGAGGTAGCCTACGAGCAGTACTTC. This translates into CASSIQKREVAYEQYF.

The V call is TRBV2, the J call TRBJ2-3, with 10 bases that match TRBD2. This CDR3 spans 15 amino acids. J was trimmed by 4 bases and V by 2 bases; bases with no gene match: 3. Germline values: CDR1 SNHLY, CDR2 FYNNEI. The CDR3 protein is CASSESGGGADTQYF. CDR3 nucleotide sequence: TGTGCCAGCAGTGAAAGCGGGGGGGGCGCAGATACGCAGTATTTT.

The CDR3 DNA reads as TGTGCCAGTAGTGACGCTCTCTACGAGCAGTACTTC. Translating it yields CASSDALYEQYF. This chain links TRBV19 with TRBJ2-7; D is undetermined. Germline V CDR1 and CDR2: LNHDA, SQIVND (reference sequence). Trimming pared 5 bases from V and 3 bases from J, leaving 8 bases between. This CDR3 is built from 12 residues. The full variable domain, in which reference TRBV19 and TRBJ2-7 provide the parts outside the CDR3, is DGGITQSPKYLFRKEGQNVTLSCEQNLNHDAMYWYRQDPGQGLRLIYYSQIVNDFQKGDIAEGYSVSREKKESFPLTVTSAQKNPTAFYLCASSDALYEQYFGPGTRLTVT.